The 4 T cell receptor beta chains below come from one sample, sequenced in a study of T cells in Graves' hyperthyroidism and ophthalmopathy. Template material for amplifying TCR beta CDR3 regions consisted of RNA transcripts. First-round RT-PCR targeting the TCR CDR3 was performed with the HTBI primer set. TCRdb re-analysed the multiplex PCR reads in MiXCR, keeping a single row per CDR3 protein. The repertoire has some 800,000 distinct CDR3 sequences, 35% to 40% of them found once; the top ten carry around 10%. Sequencing was carried out using blood. The receptors shown here come from a man aged 18-30 years with Graves' hyperthyroidism.

The CDR3 sequence: CASSEAAALAYEQPQHF. CDR3 coding DNA: TGTGCCAGCAGTGAAGCCGCGGCTCTAGCCTACGAGCAGCCCCAGCATTTT. The chain is built from TRBV2 and TRBJ1-5, with no clear D. This CDR3 spans 17 amino acids. Germline CDR1 SNHLY, CDR2 FYNNEI. V shed 0 bases and J shed 7 bases, with 19 bases lying between them.

This clonotype was seen repeatedly, ten times or more. This rearrangement joins TRBV15 to TRBJ1-1, with TRBD1 identical over 8 bases. The germline CDR1 and CDR2 sequences are LNHNV and YYDKDF (reference sequence). CDR3 size: 17 residues. Germline trimming cut 5 bases from V and 2 bases from J; bases unmatched to any gene: 13. The CDR3 bases are TGTGCCACCAGCTCGCTAATGACAGGGGCCTACAACACTGAAGCTTTCTTT. Translation gives CATSSLMTGAYNTEAFF.

The chain couples TRBV7-6 to TRBJ1-3; possibly TRBD1 for D (5 bases). Germline assignment: CDR1 SGHVS and CDR2 FNYEAQ. CDR3 size: 18 residues. V was clipped by 1 base and J by 3 bases, with 19 bases between them. The CDR3 nucleotides read TGTGCCAGCAGCTTAGATAGCGGGGGACGATGGTTTGGAAACACCATATATTTT. It encodes CASSLDSGGRWFGNTIYF.

The chain recombines TRBV12-3 or TRBV12-4 with TRBJ1-1; 7 bases fit TRBD1. The CDR3 has 14 amino acids. Trimming at V came to 2 bases and at J to 4 bases, leaving 4 bases not matched to a gene. The CDR3 nucleotides read TGTGCCAGCAGTTTAACGCAGGGGGTCACTGAAGCTTTCTTT. It codes for CASSLTQGVTEAFF.